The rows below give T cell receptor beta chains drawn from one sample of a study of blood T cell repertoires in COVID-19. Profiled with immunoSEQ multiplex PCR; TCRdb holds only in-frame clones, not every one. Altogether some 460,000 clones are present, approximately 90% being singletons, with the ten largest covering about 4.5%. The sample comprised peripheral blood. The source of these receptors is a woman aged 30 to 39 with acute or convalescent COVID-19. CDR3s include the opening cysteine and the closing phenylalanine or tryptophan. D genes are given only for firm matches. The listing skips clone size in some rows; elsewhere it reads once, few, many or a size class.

CDR3aa: CASRGQGYGYTF
CDR3nt: TGTGCCAGCAGAGGACAGGGGTATGGCTACACCTTC
abundance: .
v_gene: TRBV27
d_gene: TRBD1
j_gene: TRBJ1-2

CDR3aa: CASSLESAGRRQPQHF
CDR3nt: TGTGCCAGCAGCTTGGAATCGGCAGGGAGGCGGCAGCCCCAGCATTTT
abundance: .
v_gene: TRBV5-4
d_gene: .
j_gene: TRBJ1-5

CDR3aa: CASSPFSGGAAETQYF
CDR3nt: TGCGCCAGCAGCCCCTTCTCGGGGGGGGCGGCGGAGACCCAGTACTTC
abundance: .
v_gene: TRBV4-1
d_gene: TRBD2
j_gene: TRBJ2-5

CDR3aa: CASSENYEQYF
CDR3nt: TGCGCCAGCAGCGAGAACTACGAGCAGTACTTC
abundance: once
v_gene: TRBV5-1
d_gene: .
j_gene: TRBJ2-7

CDR3aa: CASSRDTNYGYTF
CDR3nt: TGTGCCAGCTCACGGGACACCAACTATGGCTACACCTTC
abundance: few
v_gene: TRBV18
d_gene: .
j_gene: TRBJ1-2

CDR3aa: CADTVGTEAFF
CDR3nt: TGTGCGGACACTGTTGGCACTGAAGCTTTCTTT
abundance: .
v_gene: TRBV5-4
d_gene: .
j_gene: TRBJ1-1

CDR3aa: CASSYGGDSYNEQFF
CDR3nt: TGTGCCAGCAGCTACGGGGGGGACTCCTACAATGAGCAGTTCTTC
abundance: .
v_gene: TRBV5-5
d_gene: TRBD2
j_gene: TRBJ2-1

CDR3aa: CASSSQGQGAGGYTF
CDR3nt: TGCGCCAGCAGCTCCCAAGGACAGGGGGCAGGGGGCTACACCTTC
abundance: .
v_gene: TRBV5-1
d_gene: TRBD1
j_gene: TRBJ1-2

CDR3aa: CASSSTKLAGGHTGELFF
CDR3nt: TGTGCCAGCAGCTCGACCAAACTAGCGGGGGGACACACCGGGGAGCTGTTTTTT
abundance: once
v_gene: TRBV5-4
d_gene: TRBD2
j_gene: TRBJ2-2

CDR3aa: CASSQVFDRPYEQYF
CDR3nt: TGTGCCAGCAGCCAAGTATTCGACAGACCCTACGAGCAGTACTTC
abundance: .
v_gene: TRBV3-1/TRBV3-2
d_gene: .
j_gene: TRBJ2-7

CDR3aa: CASSARTGRTYNEQFF
CDR3nt: TGTGCCAGCAGCGCCAGGACAGGGCGAACCTACAATGAGCAGTTCTTC
abundance: .
v_gene: TRBV7-9
d_gene: TRBD1
j_gene: TRBJ2-1

CDR3aa: CASSQDFAAYNEQFF
CDR3nt: TGTGCCAGCAGCCAAGATTTCGCAGCGTACAATGAGCAGTTCTTC
abundance: .
v_gene: TRBV4-2
d_gene: .
j_gene: TRBJ2-1